These T cell receptor beta chains were read from a single sample in a study of T cell responses to AZD1222 COVID-19 vaccine. This table comes from immunoSEQ multiplex PCR, and its TCRdb copy is limited to in-frame clones, with some not included. The sample holds 140,000 to 150,000 clones, about 90% seen once. The sample was peripheral blood, taken 28 days after the second AZD1222 dose. The source of these receptors is an adult who received the AZD1222 COVID-19 vaccine. The CDR3 runs from the conserved cysteine through the conserved F or W. D genes are given only for firm matches. The size entry is marked missing in some rows and otherwise reads once, few, many or a size class.

D: TRBD2
size: -
V: TRBV4-1
J: TRBJ2-1
CDR3: CASSQDWTSGAEQFF
DNA: TGCGCCAGCAGCCAAGATTGGACTAGCGGGGCTGAGCAGTTCTTC

D: -
size: -
V: TRBV12-3/TRBV12-4
J: TRBJ1-2
CDR3: CASSRDSMYGYTF
DNA: TGTGCCAGCAGTCGAGACAGTATGTATGGCTACACCTTC

D: TRBD1
size: -
V: TRBV5-1
J: TRBJ1-2
CDR3: CASSSAGGGGYTF
DNA: TGCGCCAGCAGCTCTGCAGGGGGAGGTGGCTACACCTTC

D: TRBD1
size: -
V: TRBV3-1/TRBV3-2
J: TRBJ1-4
CDR3: CASSQDREERYEKLFF
DNA: TGTGCCAGCAGCCAGGACAGGGAAGAGCGGTATGAAAAACTGTTTTTT

D: -
size: -
V: TRBV23-1
J: TRBJ2-4
CDR3: CARIGLAKNIQYF
DNA: TGCGCCCGGATCGGGCTAGCCAAAAACATTCAGTACTTC

D: TRBD2
size: -
V: TRBV6-4
J: TRBJ2-7
CDR3: CASSILAGGPYEQYF
DNA: TGTGCCAGCAGTATACTAGCGGGAGGCCCCTACGAGCAGTACTTC

D: -
size: -
V: TRBV5-3
J: TRBJ1-4
CDR3: CARSFRPVSNEKLFF
DNA: TGTGCCAGAAGCTTCCGACCAGTTTCTAATGAAAAACTGTTTTTT

D: TRBD2
size: -
V: TRBV4-2
J: TRBJ2-3
CDR3: CASSQELAGGTDTQYF
DNA: TGTGCCAGCAGCCAAGAACTAGCGGGGGGCACAGATACGCAGTATTTT

D: -
size: -
V: TRBV19
J: TRBJ2-2
CDR3: CASSQGAHINTGELFF
DNA: TGTGCCAGTAGTCAAGGGGCCCATATTAATACCGGGGAGCTGTTTTTT

D: -
size: -
V: TRBV3-1/TRBV3-2
J: TRBJ2-1
CDR3: CASSQEHGQYNEQFF
DNA: TGTGCCAGCAGCCAAGAGCATGGACAATACAATGAGCAGTTCTTC

D: TRBD1
size: -
V: TRBV2
J: TRBJ1-2
CDR3: CASHSWETGGRAPGTF
DNA: TGTGCCAGCCACAGTTGGGAGACAGGGGGCCGGGCCCCGGGGACCTTC

D: TRBD2
size: -
V: TRBV14
J: TRBJ2-3
CDR3: CASSRIAGVRTDTQYF
DNA: TGTGCCAGCAGCCGGATAGCGGGAGTCCGGACAGATACGCAGTATTTT

D: -
size: -
V: TRBV6-6
J: TRBJ1-2
CDR3: CASSKVGNGYTF
DNA: TGTGCCAGCAGCAAGGTGGGGAATGGCTACACCTTC

D: TRBD2
size: -
V: TRBV6-4
J: TRBJ2-5
CDR3: CASSERGGQETQYF
DNA: TGTGCCAGCAGTGAGCGGGGGGGCCAAGAGACCCAGTACTTC

D: TRBD1
size: -
V: TRBV6-5
J: TRBJ1-1
CDR3: CASGRTGGITEAFF
DNA: TGTGCCAGCGGGAGGACAGGGGGCATCACTGAAGCTTTCTTT

D: TRBD2
size: once
V: TRBV29-1
J: TRBJ2-1
CDR3: CSVAGGGYNEQFF
DNA: TGCAGCGTTGCTGGGGGGGGATACAATGAGCAGTTCTTC

D: TRBD1
size: -
V: TRBV11-3
J: TRBJ1-2
CDR3: CASSTPTGVGYTF
DNA: TGTGCCAGCAGCACACCAACAGGGGTGGGCTACACCTTC

D: TRBD1
size: -
V: TRBV2
J: TRBJ1-1
CDR3: CASRLNLYRGMNTEAFF
DNA: TGTGCCAGCAGGTTGAACTTATACAGGGGAATGAACACTGAAGCTTTCTTT

D: -
size: -
V: TRBV30
J: TRBJ1-3
CDR3: CAWSVGSNSGNTIYF
DNA: TGTGCCTGGAGTGTAGGTAGTAACTCTGGAAACACCATATATTTT

D: TRBD1
size: -
V: TRBV5-1
J: TRBJ1-3
CDR3: CASSASGTGRNTIYF
DNA: TGCGCCAGCAGCGCATCCGGGACAGGGAGGAACACCATATATTTT

D: -
size: -
V: TRBV3-1/TRBV3-2
J: TRBJ2-7
CDR3: CASSQDRGSLYEQYF
DNA: TGTGCCAGCAGCCAAGACCGGGGGAGCCTTTACGAGCAGTACTTC

D: -
size: -
V: TRBV5-1
J: TRBJ1-1
CDR3: CASSTATQSIEAFF
DNA: TGCGCCAGCAGCACAGCTACACAGTCTATTGAAGCTTTCTTT

D: -
size: -
V: TRBV10-3
J: TRBJ2-3
CDR3: CAISDGRDTQYF
DNA: TGTGCCATCAGTGATGGGCGAGATACGCAGTATTTT

D: -
size: once
V: TRBV11-2
J: TRBJ1-1
CDR3: CASSLANTEAFF
DNA: TGTGCCAGCAGCTTAGCAAACACTGAAGCTTTCTTT

D: -
size: -
V: TRBV6-5
J: TRBJ2-1
CDR3: CASIRNPWGNNEQFF
DNA: TGTGCCAGCATACGAAATCCGTGGGGTAACAATGAGCAGTTCTTC

D: TRBD1
size: -
V: TRBV27
J: TRBJ2-1
CDR3: CASSLDRGLLNEQFF
DNA: TGTGCCAGCAGTCTAGACAGGGGGCTTCTCAATGAGCAGTTCTTC

D: TRBD1
size: -
V: TRBV28
J: TRBJ2-7
CDR3: CASRDSRDSPYEQYF
DNA: TGTGCCAGCAGGGATTCTAGGGACAGCCCCTACGAGCAGTACTTC

D: TRBD1
size: -
V: TRBV5-4
J: TRBJ1-2
CDR3: CASSFGQAPSYGYTF
DNA: TGTGCCAGCAGCTTTGGACAGGCCCCTAGCTATGGCTACACCTTC

D: TRBD1
size: -
V: TRBV5-8
J: TRBJ2-5
CDR3: CASSLEGQVQETQYF
DNA: TGTGCCAGCAGCTTGGAAGGACAGGTCCAAGAGACCCAGTACTTC

D: TRBD1
size: once
V: TRBV19
J: TRBJ1-5
CDR3: CASSVGTGRNQPQHF
DNA: TGTGCCAGTAGTGTCGGGACAGGGAGGAATCAGCCCCAGCATTTT

D: TRBD2
size: -
V: TRBV9
J: TRBJ2-3
CDR3: CASSVASGGRAQDTQYF
DNA: TGTGCCAGCAGCGTAGCTTCGGGGGGGAGGGCTCAAGATACGCAGTATTTT

D: TRBD2
size: -
V: TRBV3-1/TRBV3-2
J: TRBJ2-4
CDR3: CASSPMPGTSSGIQYF
DNA: TGTGCCAGCAGCCCAATGCCCGGGACTAGCTCCGGCATTCAGTACTTC

D: TRBD1
size: -
V: TRBV10-2
J: TRBJ2-4
CDR3: CASSETTGVGIQYF
DNA: TGCGCCAGCAGTGAAACGACAGGGGTGGGCATTCAGTACTTC

D: -
size: once
V: TRBV4-2
J: TRBJ2-4
CDR3: CASSQVSSLAKNIQYF
DNA: TGTGCCAGCAGCCAAGTTTCCAGCCTAGCCAAAAACATTCAGTACTTC

D: TRBD1
size: -
V: TRBV3-1/TRBV3-2
J: TRBJ1-5
CDR3: CASSPFGQGADRQPQHF
DNA: TGTGCCAGCAGCCCCTTCGGACAGGGGGCCGATCGTCAGCCCCAGCATTTT

D: -
size: -
V: TRBV5-4
J: TRBJ1-2
CDR3: CASSFGGSYGYTF
DNA: TGTGCCAGCAGCTTCGGGGGATCCTATGGCTACACCTTC

D: TRBD2
size: -
V: TRBV9
J: TRBJ2-5
CDR3: CASSVSGSVETQYF
DNA: TGTGCCAGCAGCGTGAGCGGGAGTGTGGAGACCCAGTACTTC

D: -
size: -
V: TRBV7-2
J: TRBJ2-5
CDR3: CASSLLVQETQYF
DNA: TGTGCCAGCAGCTTACTGGTACAAGAGACCCAGTACTTC

D: TRBD2
size: -
V: TRBV7-8
J: TRBJ2-2
CDR3: CASSLRPAGVSGTGELFF
DNA: TGTGCCAGCAGCTTACGGCCAGCGGGAGTTTCGGGCACCGGGGAGCTGTTTTTT

D: TRBD1
size: -
V: TRBV6-6
J: TRBJ1-1
CDR3: CASSGQGGMNTEAFF
DNA: TGTGCCAGCAGTGGACAGGGAGGTATGAACACTGAAGCTTTCTTT

D: -
size: -
V: TRBV4-1
J: TRBJ2-3
CDR3: CASSQDSLTDTQYF
DNA: TGCGCCAGCAGCCAAGATAGTCTGACAGATACGCAGTATTTT

D: -
size: -
V: TRBV6-5
J: TRBJ1-1
CDR3: CASRRGRNTEAFF
DNA: TGTGCCAGCAGACGGGGACGAAACACTGAAGCTTTCTTT

D: TRBD1
size: once
V: TRBV11-3
J: TRBJ1-4
CDR3: CASSQIQGVRGATNEKLFF
DNA: TGTGCCAGCAGCCAGATACAGGGGGTTCGGGGTGCAACTAATGAAAAACTGTTTTTT

D: -
size: -
V: TRBV19
J: TRBJ2-1
CDR3: CASSPNHGVSEQFF
DNA: TGTGCCAGTAGTCCGAACCACGGAGTCAGTGAGCAGTTCTTC

D: -
size: -
V: TRBV7-8
J: TRBJ2-7
CDR3: CASSSLGRGGSEQYF
DNA: TGTGCCAGCAGCTCCCTTGGGCGTGGGGGAAGCGAGCAGTACTTC

D: -
size: -
V: TRBV6-2/TRBV6-3
J: TRBJ2-3
CDR3: CASSLSLLTNTQYF
DNA: TGTGCCAGCAGTTTATCACTCCTCACAAATACGCAGTATTTT

D: -
size: few
V: TRBV29-1
J: TRBJ2-6
CDR3: CSASQGLPDSGANVLTF
DNA: TGCAGCGCATCACAAGGCCTACCCGACTCTGGGGCCAACGTCCTGACTTTC

D: -
size: once
V: TRBV6-5
J: TRBJ2-5
CDR3: CASTPAGTEETQYF
DNA: TGTGCCAGCACCCCCGCGGGGACAGAAGAGACCCAGTACTTC

D: -
size: -
V: TRBV10-1
J: TRBJ1-2
CDR3: CASSESPGHENYGYTF
DNA: TGCGCCAGCAGTGAGTCACCGGGACACGAAAACTATGGCTACACCTTC

D: TRBD2
size: -
V: TRBV30
J: TRBJ2-3
CDR3: CAWSVLAGPGGTQYF
DNA: TGTGCCTGGAGTGTACTGGCAGGGCCGGGAGGTACGCAGTATTTT

D: TRBD1
size: -
V: TRBV6-1
J: TRBJ2-2
CDR3: CASSEIWTGSGELFF
DNA: TGTGCCAGCAGTGAGATTTGGACAGGGTCCGGGGAGCTGTTTTTT

D: TRBD2
size: -
V: TRBV9
J: TRBJ2-1
CDR3: CASSVAPASGRFYNEQFF
DNA: TGTGCCAGCAGCGTAGCCCCCGCGAGCGGGAGGTTCTACAATGAGCAGTTCTTC